The 15 T cell receptor beta chains listed next were all sequenced from one sample in a study of T cells after yellow fever vaccination. Using its own MiXCR run on the 5' RACE reads, TCRdb lists one record per CDR3 protein. Counted here are 300,000 to 400,000 distinct CDR3 sequences, around 6.4% occurring once; the ten biggest clones make up about 15%. This material consisted of PBMCs, taken 5 days after the yellow fever booster vaccination. The origin of the receptors is a man aged 25 to 40 who received the YFV17D yellow fever vaccine.

This clonotype was detected ten times or more. V is TRBV21-1 and J is TRBJ2-2; the table's D call, TRBD2, has no DNA check behind it. TRBV21-1 is recorded as a pseudogene. This CDR3 region has 15 residues. CDR3 in DNA: TGTGCCAGCAGCAAAACCGATGGAGGTGCCGGGGAGCTGTTTTTT. As protein: CASSKTDGGAGELFF.

The chain joins TRBV5-1 to TRBJ1-5; TRBD1 is a possible D gene (5 bases). The CDR3 loop spans 17 amino acids. Trimming cost V 0 bases and J 0 bases, with 13 bases left between them. From germline, CDR1 is SGHRS and CDR2 YFSETQ. Written as DNA, the CDR3 is TGCGCCAGCAGCTTGGCGCCCGCCGGGGCTAGCAATCAGCCCCAGCATTTT. Protein: CASSLAPAGASNQPQHF.

This clonotype was picked up many times. The chain has TRBV12-3 or TRBV12-4 and TRBJ2-7; D might be TRBD1 (6 bases). CDR3 length: 14 residues. Deletions cut 3 bases from V and 5 bases from J, with 14 bases between. The CDR3 reads CASSLGQGWNEQYF. The CDR3 region has the DNA TGTGCCAGCAGTTTGGGGCAGGGGTGGAACGAGCAGTACTTC.

This clonotype was counted a few times. This chain links TRBV30 with TRBJ2-7; 10 nucleotides match TRBD2. Looked up from germline, CDR1 is GTSNPN and CDR2 is SVGIG (reference sequence). V dropped 0 bases and J dropped 5; count of bases not matched to a gene: 7. The CDR3 consists of 15 residues. As DNA, the CDR3 is TGTGCCTGGAGTGTGGGGCTAGCGGGAGTGAACGAGCAGTACTTC. It codes for CAWSVGLAGVNEQYF.

The table lists this clonotype with a few counts. The chain employs TRBV19 and TRBJ2-6, with 11 bases aligning to TRBD2. J was trimmed by 0 bases and V by 4 bases; bases with no gene match: 2. Germline CDR1 reads LNHDA; CDR2 reads SQIVND (reference sequence). The CDR3 extends over 17 amino acids. In DNA, the CDR3 is TGTGCCAGTAGTAGACTAGCGGGGAGCTCTGGGGCCAACGTCCTGACTTTC. This translates into CASSRLAGSSGANVLTF. Full variable domain (missing parts from reference TRBV19 and TRBJ2-6): DGGITQSPKYLFRKEGQNVTLSCEQNLNHDAMYWYRQDPGQGLRLIYYSQIVNDFQKGDIAEGYSVSREKKESFPLTVTSAQKNPTAFYLCASSRLAGSSGANVLTFGAGSRLTVL.

This clonotype was seen more than once but under ten times. The chain recombines TRBV24-1 with TRBJ2-1, with 10 positions matching TRBD2. The CDR3 has 17 amino acids. Trimming cost V 3 bases and J 9 bases; bases outside gene matches: 13. CDR1 is KGHDR, CDR2 SFDVKD, per germline. The DNA for the CDR3 is TGTGCCACCAGTGATGTAGGGGCTAGCGGGAGATACGGTGAGCAGTTCTTC. It specifies CATSDVGASGRYGEQFF.

This clonotype was recorded a few times. The J gene is TRBJ1-1, the V gene TRBV3-1, with D unclear. Germline loops: CDR1 LGHDT, CDR2 YNNKEL (reference sequence). The CDR3 runs to 13 residues. Between the trimmed V and J ends, which lost 0 bases and 10 bases, there was a span of 12 bases. The CDR3 sequence: CASSQDPKAGAFF. For the CDR3, the DNA is TGTGCCAGCAGCCAAGATCCGAAGGCGGGAGCTTTCTTT. The variable domain in full, completed from reference TRBV3-1 and TRBJ1-1, reads DTAVSQTPKYLVTQMGNDKSIKCEQNLGHDTMYWYKQDSKKFLKIMFSYNNKELIINETVPNRFSPKSPDKAHLNLHINSLELGDSAVYFCASSQDPKAGAFFGQGTRLTVV.

This clonotype has more than one count but fewer than ten. The chain combines TRBV6-5 with TRBJ2-1; no clear D gene. Germline loops: CDR1 MNHEY, CDR2 SVGAGI. V was pared by 2 bases and J by 4 bases, with 9 bases between. The length of the CDR3 is 14 residues. The CDR3 region is CASSYHPGYNEQFF. The CDR3 DNA reads TGTGCCAGCAGTTACCATCCAGGATACAATGAGCAGTTCTTC.

This clonotype was counted at least ten times. This sequence joins TRBV3-1 and TRBJ2-5; either TRBD1 or TRBD2 may supply D (5 bases each). This CDR3 is built from 14 residues. CDR1 LGHDT and CDR2 YNNKEL come from the germline V gene (reference sequence). V was pared by 1 base and J by 2 bases, with 8 bases between. CDR3 loop: CASSQGGSQETQYF. The CDR3 region has the DNA TGTGCCAGCAGCCAAGGGGGGAGTCAAGAGACCCAGTACTTC.

This clonotype has a count of ten or more. One end of the junction does not line up with germline, which may come from a read error. The genes are TRBV20-1 and TRBJ1-1; no clear D. The CDR3 has 11 amino acids. The germline CDR1 and CDR2 sequences are DFQATT and SNEGSKA (reference sequence). The CDR3 DNA follows: TGCAGTGCGAGAGACGCCCCTCGGCCTTTCTTT. This translates into CSARDAPRPFF.

This clonotype was counted only a few times. The chain links TRBV3-1 to TRBJ2-5, with a tentative D call TRBD2 (6 bases). The CDR3 has 14 residues. Germline CDR1 LGHDT, CDR2 YNNKEL (reference sequence). V shed 4 bases and J shed 2 bases, with 11 bases lying between them. The CDR3: CASSPLAFQETQYF. The DNA of the CDR3 is TGTGCCAGCAGCCCTCTAGCGTTTCAAGAGACCCAGTACTTC.

The J gene is TRBJ1-2, the V gene TRBV6-1; 8 bases align to TRBD1. The CDR3 totals 15 residues. The ends lost 6 bases at V and 4 bases at J; junction bases unmatched: 10. From germline, CDR1 is MNHNS and CDR2 SASEGT. CDR3 sequence: CASSPPDRVLYGYTF. As DNA, the CDR3 is TGTGCCAGCAGCCCCCCGGACAGGGTCCTCTATGGCTACACCTTC.

V is TRBV20-1 and J is TRBJ1-2; D is unclear. Per germline, CDR1 DFQATT and CDR2 SNEGSKA (reference sequence). V was cut by 6 bases and J by 4 bases, with 15 bases left in between. The CDR3 extends over 13 amino acids. CDR3 nucleotides: TGCAGTGCCGCTTCGCCACACCTCTATGGCTACACCTTC. As protein: CSAASPHLYGYTF.

This clonotype occurred many times. V is TRBV7-8 and J is TRBJ2-3; D perhaps matches TRBD2 (7 bases). Trimming took 2 bases from V and 5 from J, leaving 17 bases between them. Germline V gene sequence: CDR1 SGHVS, CDR2 FQNEAQ. The CDR3 covers 16 residues. The CDR3 is CASSLSSGGRGDTQYF. In DNA form, the CDR3 reads TGTGCCAGCAGCTTATCATCCGGGGGGCGCGGAGATACGCAGTATTTT.

This clonotype was picked up a small number of times. The CDR3 nucleotides read TGTGCCAGTGGGAGACTCTTGGGGGAGACCCAGTACTTC. It specifies CASGRLLGETQYF. This chain links TRBV19 with TRBJ2-5; a possible D gene is TRBD2 (5 bases). The length of the CDR3 is 13 residues. Germline V lookup: CDR1 LNHDA, CDR2 SQIVND (reference sequence). The germline V and J ends were trimmed by 8 bases and 5 bases, with 15 bases remaining between them.